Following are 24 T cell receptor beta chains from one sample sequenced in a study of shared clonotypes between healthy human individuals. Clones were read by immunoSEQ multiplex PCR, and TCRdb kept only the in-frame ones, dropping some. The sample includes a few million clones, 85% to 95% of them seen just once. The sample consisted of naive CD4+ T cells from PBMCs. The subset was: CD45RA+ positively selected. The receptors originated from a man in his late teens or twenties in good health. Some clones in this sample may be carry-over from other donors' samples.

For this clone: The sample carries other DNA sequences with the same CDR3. As DNA, the CDR3 is TGTGCCAGCAGCTTAGGGGTCTCTGGAAACACCATATATTTT. This codes for CASSLGVSGNTIYF. V and J are TRBV7-9 and TRBJ1-3; no firm D call. V gave up 1 base and J gave up 0 bases, with 4 bases separating them. CDR3 length: 14 amino acids. Germline V gene lookup returns CDR1 SEHNR and CDR2 FQNEAQ (reference sequence).

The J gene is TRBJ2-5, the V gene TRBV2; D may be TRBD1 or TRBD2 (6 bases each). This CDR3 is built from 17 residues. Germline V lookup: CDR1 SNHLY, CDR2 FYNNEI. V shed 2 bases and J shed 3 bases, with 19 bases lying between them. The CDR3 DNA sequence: TGTGCCAGCAGTGAAAGGACCGGGGGCCGGGGGAAAGAGACCCAGTACTTC. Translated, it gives CASSERTGGRGKETQYF.

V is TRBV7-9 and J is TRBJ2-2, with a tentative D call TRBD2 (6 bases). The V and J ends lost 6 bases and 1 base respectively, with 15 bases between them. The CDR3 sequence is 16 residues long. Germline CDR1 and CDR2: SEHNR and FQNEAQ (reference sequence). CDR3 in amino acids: CASSPSRAGNTGELFF. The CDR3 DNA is TGTGCCAGCAGTCCCTCCAGAGCGGGGAACACCGGGGAGCTGTTTTTT. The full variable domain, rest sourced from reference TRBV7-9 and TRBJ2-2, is DTGVSQNPRHKITKRGQNVTFRCDPISEHNRLYWYRQTLGQGPEFLTYFQNEAQLEKSRLLSDRFSAERPKGSFSTLEIQRTEQGDSAMYLCASSPSRAGNTGELFFGEGSRLTVL.

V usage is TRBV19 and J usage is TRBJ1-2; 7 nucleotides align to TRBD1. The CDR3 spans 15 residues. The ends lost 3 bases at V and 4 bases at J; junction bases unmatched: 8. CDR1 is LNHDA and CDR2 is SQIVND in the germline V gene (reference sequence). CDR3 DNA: TGTGCCAGTAGTATTCTTACAGGGGCCGCCTATGGCTACACCTTC. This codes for CASSILTGAAYGYTF.

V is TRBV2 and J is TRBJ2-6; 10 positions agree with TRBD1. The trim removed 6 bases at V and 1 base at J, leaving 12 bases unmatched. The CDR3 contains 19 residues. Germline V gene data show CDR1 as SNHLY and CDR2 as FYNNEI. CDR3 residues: CASSPRRTGGVSGANVLTF. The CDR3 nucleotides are TGTGCCAGCAGCCCAAGAAGGACAGGGGGTGTTTCTGGGGCCAACGTCCTGACTTTC. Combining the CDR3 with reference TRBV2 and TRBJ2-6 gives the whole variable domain EPEVTQTPSHQVTQMGQEVILRCVPISNHLYFYWYRQILGQKVEFLVSFYNNEISEKSEIFDDQFSVERPDGSNFTLKIRSTKLEDSAMYFCASSPRRTGGVSGANVLTFGAGSRLTVL.

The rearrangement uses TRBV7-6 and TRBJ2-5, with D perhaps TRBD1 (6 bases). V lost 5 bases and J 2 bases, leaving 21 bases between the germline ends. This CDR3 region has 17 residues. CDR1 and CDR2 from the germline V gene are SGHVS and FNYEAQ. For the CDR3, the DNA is TGTGCCAGCAGCCCTGACAGGCGATACGCCACTCAAGAGACCCAGTACTTC. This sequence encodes CASSPDRRYATQETQYF.

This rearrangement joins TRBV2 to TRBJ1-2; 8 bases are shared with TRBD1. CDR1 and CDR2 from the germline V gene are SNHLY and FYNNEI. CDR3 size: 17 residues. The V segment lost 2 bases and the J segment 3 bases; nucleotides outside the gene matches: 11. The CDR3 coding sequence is TGTGCCAGCAGTGAAACTCACGGACAGGGCCTCTACTATGGCTACACCTTC. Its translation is CASSETHGQGLYYGYTF. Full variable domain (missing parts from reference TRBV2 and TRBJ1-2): EPEVTQTPSHQVTQMGQEVILRCVPISNHLYFYWYRQILGQKVEFLVSFYNNEISEKSEIFDDQFSVERPDGSNFTLKIRSTKLEDSAMYFCASSETHGQGLYYGYTFGSGTRLTVV.

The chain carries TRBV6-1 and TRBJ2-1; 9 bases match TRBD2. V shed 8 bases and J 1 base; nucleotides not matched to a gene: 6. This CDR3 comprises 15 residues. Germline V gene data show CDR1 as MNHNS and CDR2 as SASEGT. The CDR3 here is CASWDSGGSYNEQFF. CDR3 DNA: TGTGCCAGCTGGGACAGCGGGGGGTCCTACAATGAGCAGTTCTTC.

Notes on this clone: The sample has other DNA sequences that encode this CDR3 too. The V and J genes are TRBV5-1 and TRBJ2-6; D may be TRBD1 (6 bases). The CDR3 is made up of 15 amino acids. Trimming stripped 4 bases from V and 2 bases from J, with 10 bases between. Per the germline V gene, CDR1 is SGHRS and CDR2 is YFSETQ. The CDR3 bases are TGCGCCAGCAGCCTACAGGGCGCTGGGGCCAACGTCCTGACTTTC. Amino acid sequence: CASSLQGAGANVLTF.

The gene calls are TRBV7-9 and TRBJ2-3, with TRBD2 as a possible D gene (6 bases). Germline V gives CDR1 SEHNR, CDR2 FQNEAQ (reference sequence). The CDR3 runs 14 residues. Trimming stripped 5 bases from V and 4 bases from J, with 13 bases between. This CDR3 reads CASSPRGEADTQYF. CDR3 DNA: TGTGCCAGCAGCCCCCGAGGGGAGGCAGATACGCAGTATTTT.

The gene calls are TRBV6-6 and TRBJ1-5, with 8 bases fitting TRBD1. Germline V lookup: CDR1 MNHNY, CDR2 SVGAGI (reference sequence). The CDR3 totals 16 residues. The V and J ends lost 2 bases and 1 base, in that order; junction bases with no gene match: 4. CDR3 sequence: CASSYRAGGSNQPQHF. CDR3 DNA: TGTGCCAGCAGTTACAGGGCAGGGGGCAGCAATCAGCCCCAGCATTTT.

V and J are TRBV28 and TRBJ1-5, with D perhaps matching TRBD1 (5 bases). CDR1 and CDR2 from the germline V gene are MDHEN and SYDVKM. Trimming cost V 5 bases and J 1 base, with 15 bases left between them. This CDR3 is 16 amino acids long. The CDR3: CASSPSQVGSNQPQHF. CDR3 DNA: TGTGCCAGCAGTCCCTCACAGGTGGGAAGCAATCAGCCCCAGCATTTT.

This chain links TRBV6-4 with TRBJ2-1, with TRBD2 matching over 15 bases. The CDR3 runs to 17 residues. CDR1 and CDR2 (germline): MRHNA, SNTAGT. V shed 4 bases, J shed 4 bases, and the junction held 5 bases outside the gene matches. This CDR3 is CASSAAGLAGGYNEQFF. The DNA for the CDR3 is TGTGCCAGCAGTGCCGCCGGACTAGCGGGAGGGTACAATGAGCAGTTCTTC.

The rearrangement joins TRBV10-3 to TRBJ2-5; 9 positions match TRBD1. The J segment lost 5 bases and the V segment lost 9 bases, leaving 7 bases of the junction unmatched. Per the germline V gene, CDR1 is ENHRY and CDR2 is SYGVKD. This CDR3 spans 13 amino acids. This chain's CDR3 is CAMNRGLGETQYF. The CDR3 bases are TGTGCCATGAACAGGGGGCTGGGGGAGACCCAGTACTTC.

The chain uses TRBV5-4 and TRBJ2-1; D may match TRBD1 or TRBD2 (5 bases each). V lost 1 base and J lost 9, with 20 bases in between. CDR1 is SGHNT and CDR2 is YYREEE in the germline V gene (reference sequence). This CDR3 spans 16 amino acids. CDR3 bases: TGTGCCAGCAGCTTGCGCCTAGCAGACAGATCCGCTGAGCAGTTCTTC. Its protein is CASSLRLADRSAEQFF.

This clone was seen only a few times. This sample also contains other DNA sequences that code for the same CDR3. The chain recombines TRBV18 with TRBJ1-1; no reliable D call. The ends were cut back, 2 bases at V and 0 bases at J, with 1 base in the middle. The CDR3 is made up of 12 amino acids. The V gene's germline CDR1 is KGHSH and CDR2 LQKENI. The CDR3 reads CASSPMNTEAFF. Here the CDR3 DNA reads TGTGCCAGCTCACCAATGAACACTGAAGCTTTCTTT.

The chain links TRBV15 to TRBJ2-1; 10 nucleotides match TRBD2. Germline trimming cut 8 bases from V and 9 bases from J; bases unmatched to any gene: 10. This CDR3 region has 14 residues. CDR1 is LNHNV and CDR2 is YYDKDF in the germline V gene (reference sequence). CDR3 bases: TGTGCCACCGCTGTGAGCGGGAGGGCCGTTGAGCAGTTCTTC. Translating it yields CATAVSGRAVEQFF.

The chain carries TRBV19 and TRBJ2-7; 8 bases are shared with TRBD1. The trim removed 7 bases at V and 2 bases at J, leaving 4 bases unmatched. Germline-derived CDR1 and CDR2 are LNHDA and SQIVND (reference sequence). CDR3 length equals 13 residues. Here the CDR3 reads CASKGQGTYEQYF. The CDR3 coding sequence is TGTGCCAGTAAAGGACAGGGTACCTACGAGCAGTACTTC. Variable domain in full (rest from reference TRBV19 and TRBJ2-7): DGGITQSPKYLFRKEGQNVTLSCEQNLNHDAMYWYRQDPGQGLRLIYYSQIVNDFQKGDIAEGYSVSREKKESFPLTVTSAQKNPTAFYLCASKGQGTYEQYFGPGTRLTVT.

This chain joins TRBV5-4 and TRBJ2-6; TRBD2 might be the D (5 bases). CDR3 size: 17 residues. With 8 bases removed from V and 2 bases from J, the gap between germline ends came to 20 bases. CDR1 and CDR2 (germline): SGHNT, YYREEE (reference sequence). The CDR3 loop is CASGSEAVSAGANVLTF. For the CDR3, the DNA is TGTGCCAGTGGGAGCGAGGCAGTCTCCGCTGGGGCCAACGTCCTGACTTTC.

CDR3 loop: CASTPDGGHLYGYTF. CDR3 DNA sequence: TGTGCCAGTACCCCTGACGGGGGACACTTATATGGCTACACCTTC. V usage is TRBV19 and J usage is TRBJ1-2; possible D gene TRBD1, 6 bases. Germline CDR1 reads LNHDA; CDR2 reads SQIVND (reference sequence). CDR3 size: 15 residues. Deletions cut 7 bases from V and 5 bases from J, with 20 bases between.

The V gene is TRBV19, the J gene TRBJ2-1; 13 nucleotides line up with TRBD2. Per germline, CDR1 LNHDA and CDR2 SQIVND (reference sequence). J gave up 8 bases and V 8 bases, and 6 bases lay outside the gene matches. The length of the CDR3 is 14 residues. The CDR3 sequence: CASRTSGSLDEQFF. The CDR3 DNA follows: TGTGCCAGTCGGACTAGCGGGAGTCTTGATGAGCAGTTCTTC.

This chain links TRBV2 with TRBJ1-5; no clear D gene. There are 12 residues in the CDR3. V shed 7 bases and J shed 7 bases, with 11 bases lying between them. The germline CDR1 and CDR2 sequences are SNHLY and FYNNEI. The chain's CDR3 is CASKSDAQPQHF. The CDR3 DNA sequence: TGTGCCAGCAAATCAGATGCGCAGCCCCAGCATTTT.

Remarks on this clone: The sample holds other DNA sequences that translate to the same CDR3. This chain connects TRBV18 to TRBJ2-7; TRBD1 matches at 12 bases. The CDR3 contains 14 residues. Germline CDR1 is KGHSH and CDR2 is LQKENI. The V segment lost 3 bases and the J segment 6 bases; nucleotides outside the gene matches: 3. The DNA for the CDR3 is TGTGCCAGCTCACCGGGACAGGGGGCGGGCGAGCAGTACTTC. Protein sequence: CASSPGQGAGEQYF.

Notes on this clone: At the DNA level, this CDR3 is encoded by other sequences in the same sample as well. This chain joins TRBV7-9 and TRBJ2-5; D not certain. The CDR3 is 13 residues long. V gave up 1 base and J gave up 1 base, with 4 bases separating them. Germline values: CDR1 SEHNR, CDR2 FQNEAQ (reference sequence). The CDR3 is CASSLEGQETQYF. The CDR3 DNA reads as TGTGCCAGCAGCTTAGAAGGCCAAGAGACCCAGTACTTC.